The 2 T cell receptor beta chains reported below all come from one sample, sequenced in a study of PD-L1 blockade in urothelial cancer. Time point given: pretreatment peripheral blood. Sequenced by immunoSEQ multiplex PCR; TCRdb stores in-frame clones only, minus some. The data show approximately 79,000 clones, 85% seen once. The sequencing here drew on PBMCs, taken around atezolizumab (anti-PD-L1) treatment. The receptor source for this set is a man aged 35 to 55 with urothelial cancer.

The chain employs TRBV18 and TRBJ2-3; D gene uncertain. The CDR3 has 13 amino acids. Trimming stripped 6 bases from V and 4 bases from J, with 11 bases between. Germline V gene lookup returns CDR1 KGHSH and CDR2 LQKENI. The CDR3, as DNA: TGTGCCAGCTCGCTGCGAGTCGCAGATACGCAGTATTTT. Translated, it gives CASSLRVADTQYF. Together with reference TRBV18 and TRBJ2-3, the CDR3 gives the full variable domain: NAGVMQNPRHLVRRRGQEARLRCSPMKGHSHVYWYRQLPEEGLKFMVYLQKENIIDESGMPKERFSAEFPKEGPSILRIQQVVRGDSAAYFCASSLRVADTQYFGPGTRLTVL.

CDR3 bases: TGTGCCAGCAGCGAGGGCGGGCGGGGCTCCTACAATGAGCAGTTCTTC. Its translation is CASSEGGRGSYNEQFF. This chain uses TRBV9 with TRBJ2-1; possible D gene TRBD2, 6 bases. The CDR3 consists of 16 residues. Between the trimmed V and J ends, which lost 3 bases and 0 bases, there was a span of 13 bases. Germline CDR1 is SGDLS and CDR2 is YYNGEE. Drawing the rest from reference TRBV9 and TRBJ2-1, the complete variable domain is DSGVTQTPKHLITATGQRVTLRCSPRSGDLSVYWYQQSLDQGLQFLIQYYNGEERAKGNILERFSAQQFPDLHSELNLSSLELGDSALYFCASSEGGRGSYNEQFFGPGTRLTVL.